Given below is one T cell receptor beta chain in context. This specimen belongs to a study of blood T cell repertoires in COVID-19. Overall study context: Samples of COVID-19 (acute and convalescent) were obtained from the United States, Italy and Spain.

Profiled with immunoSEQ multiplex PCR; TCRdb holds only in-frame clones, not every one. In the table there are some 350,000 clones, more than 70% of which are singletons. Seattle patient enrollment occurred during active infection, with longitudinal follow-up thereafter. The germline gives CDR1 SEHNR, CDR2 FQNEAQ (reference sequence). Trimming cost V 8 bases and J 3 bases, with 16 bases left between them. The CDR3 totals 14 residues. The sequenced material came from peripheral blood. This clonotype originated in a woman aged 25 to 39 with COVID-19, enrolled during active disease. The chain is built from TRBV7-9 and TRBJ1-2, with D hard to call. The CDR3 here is CASATEPRDYGYTF. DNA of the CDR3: TGTGCCAGCGCGACTGAACCGCGGGACTATGGCTACACCTTC.